This T cell receptor (beta chain) stems from a study of beta chain features in type 1 diabetes. CDR1 is SGHRS, CDR2 YFSETQ, per germline. CDR3 length: 16 amino acids. The V gene end was trimmed by 4 bases and the J gene end by 7 bases; junction bases not matched to a gene: 13. The table lists this clone with many counts. Its specificity is unknown. Since all of the isolated RNA was reverse transcribed, expressed TCRB transcripts were what got sequenced. Measured with immunoSEQ multiplex PCR; TCRdb has only the in-frame clones, and not every one. The sample contains about 140,000 clones, approximately 9.8% of which appear only once. One heparinised blood draw averaging around 120 mL was given by each donor. Study observations and caveats: For patients and controls alike, PCR might favor shorter templates to the same degree.

This TCR was recovered from a woman in her forties in good health. This chain connects TRBV5-1 to TRBJ2-2; 7 bases align to TRBD2. Sequencing was done on a sample of central memory CD4+ T cells from blood. The CDR3 region is CASSLRAGSSVGELFF. The CDR3 DNA sequence: TGCGCCAGCAGCCTTCGAGCGGGGTCATCGGTCGGGGAGCTGTTTTTT.